This T cell receptor (beta chain) is from a study of T cell repertoires in cytomegalovirus infection. Background on the study: Recently described HLA-C-restricted plus well-studied HLA-B-restricted CMV epitopes were used.

This CDR3 contains 15 residues. Trimming stripped 1 base from V and 4 bases from J, with 10 bases between. Germline V gives CDR1 SGHTA, CDR2 FQGNSA. MiXCR, applied by TCRdb to the reads, yields one record per CDR3 protein. The table shows about 920,000 distinct CDR3 sequences, with around a third occurring only once. The study's findings and limits: It was HLA-C-restricted CMV-specific TCR beta clonotypes that dominated the response ex vivo.

This clonotype came up many times. Antigen: not known. This chain uses TRBV7-2 with TRBJ2-2; D gene ambiguous. The material was cultured CD8+ T cells from PBMCs, obtained from culture after CMV antigen stimulation. The TCR was taken from a human donor in good health (CMV status not recorded). Some clones in this sample may be carry-over from other donors' samples. CDR3 bases: TGTGCCAGCAGCTTAGACTCGTCGGGCACCGGGGAGCTGTTTTTT. It specifies CASSLDSSGTGELFF.